This paragraph reports one T cell receptor (beta chain). Germline V CDR1 and CDR2: MNHNS, SASEGT. This CDR3 has 15 residues. The junction had 8 bases not matched to a gene; V was cut back by 2 bases and J by 4 bases. The data were obtained in a study of radiotherapy plus CTLA-4 blockade in lung cancer. Clones were sequenced by immunoSEQ multiplex PCR, and TCRdb holds only the in-frame ones, with some missing. The repertoire holds more than 75,000 clones, 80% to 85% seen once, with 25% in the top ten. This chain links TRBV6-1 with TRBJ2-7, with 7 bases that match TRBD2. Sequenced here: peripheral blood, sampled from a patient treated with radiotherapy plus ipilimumab. This sequence originates from a human donor with non-small cell lung cancer that progressed on radiotherapy plus ipilimumab. Written as DNA, the CDR3 is TGTGCCAGCAGTGAATCTTGGGAGGGGTCTTACGAGCAGTACGTC. Encoded protein: CASSESWEGSYEQYV.